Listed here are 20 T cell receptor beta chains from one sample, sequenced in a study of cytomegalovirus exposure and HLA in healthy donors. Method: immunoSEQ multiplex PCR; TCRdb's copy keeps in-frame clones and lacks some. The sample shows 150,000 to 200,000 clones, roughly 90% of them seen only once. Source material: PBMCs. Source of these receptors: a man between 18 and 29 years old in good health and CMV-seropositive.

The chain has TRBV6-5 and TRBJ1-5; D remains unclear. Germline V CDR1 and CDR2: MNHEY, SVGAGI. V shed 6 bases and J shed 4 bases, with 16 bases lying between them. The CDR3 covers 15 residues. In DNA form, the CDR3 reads TGTGCCAGCAGAAACAGAGGGTCCGGGAATCAGCCCCAGCATTTT. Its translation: CASRNRGSGNQPQHF.

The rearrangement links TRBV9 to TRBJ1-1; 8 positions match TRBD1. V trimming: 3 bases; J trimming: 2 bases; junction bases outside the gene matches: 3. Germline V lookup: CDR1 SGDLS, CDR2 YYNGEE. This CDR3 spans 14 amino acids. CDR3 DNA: TGTGCCAGCAGCGCAGGACAGGGAAACACTGAAGCTTTCTTT. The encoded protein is CASSAGQGNTEAFF.

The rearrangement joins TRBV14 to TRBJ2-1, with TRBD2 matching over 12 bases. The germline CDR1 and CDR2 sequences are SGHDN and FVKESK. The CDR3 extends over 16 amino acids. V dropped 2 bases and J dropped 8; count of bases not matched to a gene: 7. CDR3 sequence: CASSQKTSGSRDEQFF. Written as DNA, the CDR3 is TGTGCCAGCAGCCAAAAGACTAGCGGGAGTCGCGATGAGCAGTTCTTC. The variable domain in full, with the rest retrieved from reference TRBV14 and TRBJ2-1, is EAGVTQFPSHSVIEKGQTVTLRCDPISGHDNLYWYRRVMGKEIKFLLHFVKESKQDESGMPNNRFLAERTGGTYSTLKVQPAELEDSGVYFCASSQKTSGSRDEQFFGPGTRLTVL.

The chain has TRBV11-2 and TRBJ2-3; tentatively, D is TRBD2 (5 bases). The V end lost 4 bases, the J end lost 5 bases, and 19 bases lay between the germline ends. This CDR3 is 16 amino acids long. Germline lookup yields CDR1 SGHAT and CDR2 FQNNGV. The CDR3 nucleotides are TGTGCCAGCAGCTCGATAGCGTGGGGTGTTGTAGATACGCAGTATTTT. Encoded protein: CASSSIAWGVVDTQYF.

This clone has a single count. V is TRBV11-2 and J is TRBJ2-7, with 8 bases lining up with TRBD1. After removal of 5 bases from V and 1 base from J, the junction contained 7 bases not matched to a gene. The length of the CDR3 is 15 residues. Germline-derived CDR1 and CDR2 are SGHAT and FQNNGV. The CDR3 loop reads CASSLGRDRSYEQYF. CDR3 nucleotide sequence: TGTGCCAGCAGCCTGGGCCGGGACAGGTCCTACGAGCAGTACTTC.

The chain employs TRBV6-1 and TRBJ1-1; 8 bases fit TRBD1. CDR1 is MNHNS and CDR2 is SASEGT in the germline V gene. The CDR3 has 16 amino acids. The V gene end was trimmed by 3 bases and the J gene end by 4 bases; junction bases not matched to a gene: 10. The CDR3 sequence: CASSDPAGGSGTEAFF. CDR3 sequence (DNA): TGTGCCAGCAGTGATCCGGCAGGGGGCAGCGGCACTGAAGCTTTCTTT.

This CDR3 is CASSVDLALNGDEQYF. The CDR3 region has the DNA TGTGCCAGCAGCGTTGACCTAGCGCTAAACGGGGACGAGCAGTACTTC. The chain joins TRBV9 to TRBJ2-7; a weak D match, TRBD2 (6 bases). The germline V and J ends were trimmed by 2 bases and 5 bases, with 20 bases remaining between them. Germline V lookup: CDR1 SGDLS, CDR2 YYNGEE. The CDR3 has 16 amino acids. Looking up the rest from reference TRBV9 and TRBJ2-7 gives the full variable domain: DSGVTQTPKHLITATGQRVTLRCSPRSGDLSVYWYQQSLDQGLQFLIQYYNGEERAKGNILERFSAQQFPDLHSELNLSSLELGDSALYFCASSVDLALNGDEQYFGPGTRLTVT.

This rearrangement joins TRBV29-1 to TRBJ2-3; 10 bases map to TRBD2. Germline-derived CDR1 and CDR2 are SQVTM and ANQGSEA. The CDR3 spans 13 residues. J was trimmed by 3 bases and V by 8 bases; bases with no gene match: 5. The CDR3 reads CSIPSGRTDTQYF. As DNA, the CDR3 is TGCAGCATTCCTAGCGGGAGAACAGATACGCAGTATTTT.

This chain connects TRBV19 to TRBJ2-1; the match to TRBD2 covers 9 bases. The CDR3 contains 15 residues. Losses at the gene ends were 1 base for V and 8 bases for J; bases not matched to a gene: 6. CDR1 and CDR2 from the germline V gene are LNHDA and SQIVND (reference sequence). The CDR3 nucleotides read TGTGCCAGTAGTATAGGCGGCGGGAGGGCCGATGAGCAGTTCTTC. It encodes CASSIGGGRADEQFF.

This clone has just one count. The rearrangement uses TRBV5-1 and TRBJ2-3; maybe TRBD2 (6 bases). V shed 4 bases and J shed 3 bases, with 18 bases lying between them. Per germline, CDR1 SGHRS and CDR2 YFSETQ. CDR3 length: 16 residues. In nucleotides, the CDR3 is TGCGCCAGCAGCCTCGAAGCCCAGGCGGGAACAGATACGCAGTATTTT. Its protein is CASSLEAQAGTDTQYF.

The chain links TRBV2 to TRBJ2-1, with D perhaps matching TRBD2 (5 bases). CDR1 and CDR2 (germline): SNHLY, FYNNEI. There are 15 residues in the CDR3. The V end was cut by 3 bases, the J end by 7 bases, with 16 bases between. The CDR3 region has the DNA TGTGCCAGCAGTGAGGGGAGAGGTCCGCAAAATGAGCAGTTCTTC. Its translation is CASSEGRGPQNEQFF.

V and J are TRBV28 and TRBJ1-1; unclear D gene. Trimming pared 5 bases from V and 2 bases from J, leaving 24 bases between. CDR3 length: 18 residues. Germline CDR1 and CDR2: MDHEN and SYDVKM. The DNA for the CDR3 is TGTGCCAGCAGTGGGCTCGTAGGGAGCCGGGGTGTAAACACTGAAGCTTTCTTT. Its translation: CASSGLVGSRGVNTEAFF. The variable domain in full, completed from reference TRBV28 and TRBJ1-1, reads DVKVTQSSRYLVKRTGEKVFLECVQDMDHENMFWYRQDPGLGLRLIYFSYDVKMKEKGDIPEGYSVSREKKERFSLILESASTNQTSMYLCASSGLVGSRGVNTEAFFGQGTRLTVV.

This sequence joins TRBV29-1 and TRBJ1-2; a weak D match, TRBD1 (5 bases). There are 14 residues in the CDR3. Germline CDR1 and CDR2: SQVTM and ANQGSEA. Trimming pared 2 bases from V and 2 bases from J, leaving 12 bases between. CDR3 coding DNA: TGCAGCGTTGAACTGACATGGGGCAACTATGGCTACACCTTC. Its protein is CSVELTWGNYGYTF.

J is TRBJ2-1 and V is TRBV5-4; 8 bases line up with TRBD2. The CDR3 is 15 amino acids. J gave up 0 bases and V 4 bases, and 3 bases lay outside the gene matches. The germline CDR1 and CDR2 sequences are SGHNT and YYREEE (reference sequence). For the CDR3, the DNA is TGTGCCAGCAGCACTAGCGGTAGCTCCTACAATGAGCAGTTCTTC. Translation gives CASSTSGSSYNEQFF. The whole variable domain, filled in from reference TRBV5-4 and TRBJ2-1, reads ETGVTQSPTHLIKTRGQQVTLRCSSQSGHNTVSWYQQALGQGPQFIFQYYREEENGRGNFPPRFSGLQFPNYSSELNVNALELDDSALYLCASSTSGSSYNEQFFGPGTRLTVL.

CDR3 in amino acids: CASSLDRREEQYF. Written as DNA, the CDR3 is TGTGCCAGCAGCCTGGACAGGCGAGAGGAGCAGTACTTC. The chain uses TRBV7-8 and TRBJ2-7; TRBD1 matches at 7 bases. The CDR3 contains 13 residues. The germline CDR1 and CDR2 sequences are SGHVS and FQNEAQ. V shed 5 bases and J 7 bases; nucleotides not matched to a gene: 8.

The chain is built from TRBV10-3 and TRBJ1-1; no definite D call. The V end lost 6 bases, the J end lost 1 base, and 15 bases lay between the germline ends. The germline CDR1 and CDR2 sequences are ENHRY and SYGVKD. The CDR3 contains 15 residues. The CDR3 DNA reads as TGTGCCATCAGGATTATAGACACTCCGAACACTGAAGCTTTCTTT. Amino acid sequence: CAIRIIDTPNTEAFF.

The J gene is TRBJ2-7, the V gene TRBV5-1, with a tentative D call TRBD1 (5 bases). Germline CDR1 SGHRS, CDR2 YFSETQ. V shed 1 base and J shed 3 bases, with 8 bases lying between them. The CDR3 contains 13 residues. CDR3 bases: TGCGCCAGCAGCTTGTCAGGGCGCTACGAGCAGTACTTC. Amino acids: CASSLSGRYEQYF.

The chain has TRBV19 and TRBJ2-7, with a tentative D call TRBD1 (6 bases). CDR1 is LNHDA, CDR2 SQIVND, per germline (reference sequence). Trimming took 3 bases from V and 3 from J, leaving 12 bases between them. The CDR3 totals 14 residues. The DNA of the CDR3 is TGTGCCAGTAGTATGGATAGGGGGATCTACGAGCAGTACTTC. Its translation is CASSMDRGIYEQYF.

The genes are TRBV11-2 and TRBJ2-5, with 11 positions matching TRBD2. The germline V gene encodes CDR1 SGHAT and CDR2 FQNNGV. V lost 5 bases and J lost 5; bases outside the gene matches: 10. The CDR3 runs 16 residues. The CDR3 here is CASSRSLAGGGETQYF. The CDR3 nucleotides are TGTGCCAGCAGCCGGTCTCTAGCGGGAGGAGGGGAGACCCAGTACTTC.

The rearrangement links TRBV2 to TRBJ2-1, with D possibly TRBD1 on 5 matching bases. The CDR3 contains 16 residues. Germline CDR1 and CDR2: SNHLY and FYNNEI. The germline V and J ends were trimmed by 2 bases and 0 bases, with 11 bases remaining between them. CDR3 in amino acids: CASSESETDSYNEQFF. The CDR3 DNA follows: TGTGCCAGCAGTGAATCGGAGACAGACTCCTACAATGAGCAGTTCTTC.